This T cell receptor beta chain was sequenced for a study of blood T cell dynamics during melanoma immunotherapy. Profiled with immunoSEQ multiplex PCR; TCRdb holds only in-frame clones, not every one. This sample has around 20,000 clones, with 87% found just once. The V segment lost 5 bases and the J segment 3 bases; nucleotides outside the gene matches: 9. Germline values: CDR1 SGHTA, CDR2 FQGTGA. The CDR3 is made up of 16 amino acids. Time point given: week 3, after first cycle of checkpoint inhibitor. V usage is TRBV7-3 and J usage is TRBJ2-2; 7 nucleotides align to TRBD1. This clonotype was sampled from a human donor with melanoma. The sequences come from blood, collected from a patient treated with checkpoint blockade. CDR3 sequence: CASSVTGEGYTGELFF. For the CDR3, the DNA is TGTGCCAGCAGCGTTACAGGGGAAGGGTACACCGGGGAGCTGTTTTTT.